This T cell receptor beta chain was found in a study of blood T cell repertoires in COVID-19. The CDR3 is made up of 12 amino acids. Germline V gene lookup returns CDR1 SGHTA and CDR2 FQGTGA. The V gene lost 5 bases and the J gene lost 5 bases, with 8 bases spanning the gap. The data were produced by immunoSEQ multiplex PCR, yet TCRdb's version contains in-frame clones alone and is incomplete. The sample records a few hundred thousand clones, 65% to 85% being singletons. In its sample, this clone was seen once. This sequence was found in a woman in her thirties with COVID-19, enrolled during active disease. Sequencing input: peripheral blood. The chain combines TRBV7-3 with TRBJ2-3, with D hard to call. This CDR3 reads CASSRTEDTQYF. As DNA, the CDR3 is TGTGCCAGCAGCAGAACAGAAGATACGCAGTATTTT.